The text below deals with one T cell receptor (beta chain). The antigen is undetermined. The PCR was carried out with 60 Vbeta primers and 13 Jbeta primers. Produced via immunoSEQ multiplex PCR; TCRdb's table is partial and in-frame only. The table lists about 150,000 clones, about 70% of them singletons. This record belongs to a study of cytomegalovirus exposure and HLA in healthy donors. Study-level results: Analysis was performed later, and it showed HLA-associated TCR beta chains to be more clonally expanded than equally common others. Available immune exposure information covered CMV serostatus only. TCR association rates varied by HLA locus in a later analysis, with DRB1 highest and HLA-C lowest.

The length of the CDR3 is 14 residues. V was pared by 4 bases and J by 7 bases, with 20 bases between. Germline CDR1 is SQVTM and CDR2 is ANQGSEA. This receptor was taken from a man aged 25-45 years in good health and CMV-seropositive. Sequences were obtained from PBMCs. The genes are TRBV29-1 and TRBJ2-7; tentative D call: TRBD2 (7 bases). The DNA for the CDR3 is TGCAGCGTTGCAAGGGGGAGGGCCCGGGAGGAGCAGTACTTC. The encoded protein is CSVARGRAREEQYF.